The entry that follows covers one TCR beta chain sequence. This sample is part of a study of blood T cell repertoires in COVID-19. The method was immunoSEQ multiplex PCR; TCRdb's version includes in-frame clones alone and lacks a portion of them. The data contain approximately 200,000 clones, nearly 90% of them singletons. This receptor was obtained from a young man who had recovered from COVID-19. Sequenced material: PBMCs or T cells enriched from blood (not recorded which).

The CDR3 sequence: CASSPGQGPLYGYTF. CDR3 DNA sequence: TGTGCCAGCAGCCCTGGACAGGGCCCGCTCTATGGCTACACCTTC. The chain joins TRBV3-1 (or the pseudogene TRBV3-2) to TRBJ1-2; 8 positions match TRBD1. From germline, CDR1 is LGHDT and CDR2 YNNKEL (reference sequence). Trimming cost V 4 bases and J 4 bases; bases outside gene matches: 8. This CDR3 is built from 15 residues.